A single sample is the source of the 2 T cell receptor beta chains below, sequenced in a study of OX40 agonist ivuxolimab in advanced cancers. Assay: immunoSEQ multiplex PCR; the TCRdb copy retains only in-frame clones and omits some. The sample includes 45,000 or so clones, about nine tenths of them seen just once. The source was CD4+ or CD8+ T cells sorted from blood, collected in a trial of the OX40 agonist ivuxolimab. The receptors here all came from an adult with an advanced solid tumor such as melanoma, head and neck, liver or kidney cancer.

The rearrangement uses TRBV14 and TRBJ2-1, with TRBD2 matching over 10 bases. V lost 3 bases, J lost 0 bases, and 2 bases stayed unmatched. Germline loops: CDR1 SGHDN, CDR2 FVKESK. The CDR3 sequence is 16 residues long. The CDR3 sequence: CASSHWTSGSYNEQFF. In DNA, the CDR3 is TGTGCCAGCAGCCATTGGACTAGCGGCTCCTACAATGAGCAGTTCTTC. Full variable domain (outside the CDR3, taken from reference TRBV14 and TRBJ2-1): EAGVTQFPSHSVIEKGQTVTLRCDPISGHDNLYWYRRVMGKEIKFLLHFVKESKQDESGMPNNRFLAERTGGTYSTLKVQPAELEDSGVYFCASSHWTSGSYNEQFFGPGTRLTVL.

The J gene is TRBJ1-2, the V gene TRBV18; TRBD1 matches at 11 bases. This CDR3 has 14 amino acids. J was trimmed by 3 bases and V by 6 bases; bases with no gene match: 3. In germline, CDR1 is KGHSH, CDR2 LQKENI. CDR3 protein: CASSKGQGDYGYTF. The CDR3 DNA reads as TGTGCCAGCTCCAAGGGACAGGGGGACTATGGCTACACCTTC. The full variable domain, rest sourced from reference TRBV18 and TRBJ1-2, is NAGVMQNPRHLVRRRGQEARLRCSPMKGHSHVYWYRQLPEEGLKFMVYLQKENIIDESGMPKERFSAEFPKEGPSILRIQQVVRGDSAAYFCASSKGQGDYGYTFGSGTRLTVV.